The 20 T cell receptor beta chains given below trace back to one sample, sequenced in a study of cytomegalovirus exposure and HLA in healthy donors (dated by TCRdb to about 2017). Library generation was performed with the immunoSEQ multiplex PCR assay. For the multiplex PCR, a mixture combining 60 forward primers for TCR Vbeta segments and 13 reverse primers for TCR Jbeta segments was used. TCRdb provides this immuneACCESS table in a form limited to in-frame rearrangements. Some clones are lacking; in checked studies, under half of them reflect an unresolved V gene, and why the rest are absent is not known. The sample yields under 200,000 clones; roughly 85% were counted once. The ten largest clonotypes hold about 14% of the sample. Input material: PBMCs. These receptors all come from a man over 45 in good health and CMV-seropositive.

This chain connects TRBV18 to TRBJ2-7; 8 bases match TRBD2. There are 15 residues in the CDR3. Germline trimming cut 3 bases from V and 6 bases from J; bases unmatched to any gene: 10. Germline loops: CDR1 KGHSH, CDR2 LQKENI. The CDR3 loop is CASSPQSPGGGEQYF. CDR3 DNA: TGTGCCAGCTCACCCCAATCACCCGGGGGGGGCGAGCAGTACTTC.

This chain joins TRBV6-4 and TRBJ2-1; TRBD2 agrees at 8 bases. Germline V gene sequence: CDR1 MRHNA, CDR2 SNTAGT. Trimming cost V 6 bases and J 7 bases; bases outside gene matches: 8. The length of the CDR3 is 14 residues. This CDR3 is CASRTGGPQNEQFF. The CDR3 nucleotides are TGTGCCAGCAGAACGGGGGGGCCTCAAAATGAGCAGTTCTTC.

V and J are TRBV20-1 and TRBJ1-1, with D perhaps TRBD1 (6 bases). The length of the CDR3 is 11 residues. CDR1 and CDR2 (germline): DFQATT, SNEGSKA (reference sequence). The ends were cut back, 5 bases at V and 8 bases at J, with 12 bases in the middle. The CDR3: CSAALTGEAFF. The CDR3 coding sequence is TGCAGTGCTGCCCTGACAGGCGAAGCTTTCTTT.

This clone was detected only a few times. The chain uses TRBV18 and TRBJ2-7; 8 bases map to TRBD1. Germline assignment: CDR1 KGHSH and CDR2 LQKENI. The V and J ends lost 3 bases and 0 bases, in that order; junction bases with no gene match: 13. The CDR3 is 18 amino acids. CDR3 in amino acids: CASSPDRENQIPSYEQYV. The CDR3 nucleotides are TGTGCCAGCTCACCGGACAGGGAAAACCAGATCCCCTCCTACGAGCAGTACGTC.

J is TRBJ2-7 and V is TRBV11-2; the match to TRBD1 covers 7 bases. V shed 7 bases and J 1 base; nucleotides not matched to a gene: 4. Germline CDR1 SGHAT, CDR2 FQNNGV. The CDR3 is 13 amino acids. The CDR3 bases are TGTGCCAGCAACCGGGACAGATCCTACGAGCAGTACTTC. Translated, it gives CASNRDRSYEQYF.

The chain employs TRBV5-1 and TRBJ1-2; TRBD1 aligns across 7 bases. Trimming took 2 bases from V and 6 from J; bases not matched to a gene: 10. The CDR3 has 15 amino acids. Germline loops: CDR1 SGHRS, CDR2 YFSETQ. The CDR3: CASSFFPGGTDGYTF. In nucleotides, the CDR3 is TGCGCCAGCAGCTTCTTTCCAGGGGGAACCGATGGCTACACCTTC.

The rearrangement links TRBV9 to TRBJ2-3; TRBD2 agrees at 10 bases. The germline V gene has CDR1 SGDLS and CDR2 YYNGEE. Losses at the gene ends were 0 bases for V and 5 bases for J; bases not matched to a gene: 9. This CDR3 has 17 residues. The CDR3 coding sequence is TGTGCCAGCAGCGTAGGGTCCGGAGCGGGGGGGGGAGATACGCAGTATTTT. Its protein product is CASSVGSGAGGGDTQYF. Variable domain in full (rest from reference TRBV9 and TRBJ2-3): DSGVTQTPKHLITATGQRVTLRCSPRSGDLSVYWYQQSLDQGLQFLIQYYNGEERAKGNILERFSAQQFPDLHSELNLSSLELGDSALYFCASSVGSGAGGGDTQYFGPGTRLTVL.

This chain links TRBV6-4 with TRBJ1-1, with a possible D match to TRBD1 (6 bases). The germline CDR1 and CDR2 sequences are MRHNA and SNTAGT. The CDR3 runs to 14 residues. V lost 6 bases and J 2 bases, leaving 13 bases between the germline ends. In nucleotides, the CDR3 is TGTGCCAGCAGCCTAAAAGGGGGTAACACTGAAGCTTTCTTT. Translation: CASSLKGGNTEAFF.

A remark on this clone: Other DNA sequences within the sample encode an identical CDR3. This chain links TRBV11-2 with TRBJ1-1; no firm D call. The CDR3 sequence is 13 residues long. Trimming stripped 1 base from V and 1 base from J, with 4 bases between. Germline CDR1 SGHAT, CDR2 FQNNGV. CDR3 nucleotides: TGTGCCAGCAGCTTAGGGCCGAACACTGAAGCTTTCTTT. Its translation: CASSLGPNTEAFF. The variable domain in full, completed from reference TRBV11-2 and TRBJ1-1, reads EAGVAQSPRYKIIEKRQSVAFWCNPISGHATLYWYQQILGQGPKLLIQFQNNGVVDDSQLPKDRFSAERLKGVDSTLKIQPAKLEDSAVYLCASSLGPNTEAFFGQGTRLTVV.

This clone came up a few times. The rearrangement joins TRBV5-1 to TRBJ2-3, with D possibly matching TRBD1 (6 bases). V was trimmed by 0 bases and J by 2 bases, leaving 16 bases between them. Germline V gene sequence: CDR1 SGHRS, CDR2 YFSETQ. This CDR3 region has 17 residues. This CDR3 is CASSLGSGTRSTDTQYF. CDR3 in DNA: TGCGCCAGCAGCTTGGGATCGGGGACACGCTCCACAGATACGCAGTATTTT.

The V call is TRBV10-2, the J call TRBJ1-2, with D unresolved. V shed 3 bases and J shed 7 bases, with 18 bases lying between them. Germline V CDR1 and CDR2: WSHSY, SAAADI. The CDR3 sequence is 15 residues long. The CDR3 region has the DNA TGCGCCAGCAGTGAAAATTATGGAGGGTTGAGTGGCTACACCTTC. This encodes CASSENYGGLSGYTF.

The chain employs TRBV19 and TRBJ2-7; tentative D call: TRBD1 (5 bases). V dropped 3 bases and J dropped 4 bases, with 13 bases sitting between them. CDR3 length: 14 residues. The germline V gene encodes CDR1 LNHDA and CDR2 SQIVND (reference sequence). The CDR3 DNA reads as TGTGCCAGTAGTATGGACCACAGGAGTTACGAGCAGTACTTC. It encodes CASSMDHRSYEQYF. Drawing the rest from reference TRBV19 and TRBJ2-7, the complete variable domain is DGGITQSPKYLFRKEGQNVTLSCEQNLNHDAMYWYRQDPGQGLRLIYYSQIVNDFQKGDIAEGYSVSREKKESFPLTVTSAQKNPTAFYLCASSMDHRSYEQYFGPGTRLTVT.

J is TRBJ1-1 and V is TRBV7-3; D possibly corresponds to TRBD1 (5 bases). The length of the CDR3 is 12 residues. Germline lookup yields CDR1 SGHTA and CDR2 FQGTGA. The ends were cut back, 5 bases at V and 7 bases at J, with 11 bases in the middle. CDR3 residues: CASSKGQGEAFF. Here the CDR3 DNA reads TGTGCCAGCAGCAAAGGGCAGGGTGAAGCTTTCTTT. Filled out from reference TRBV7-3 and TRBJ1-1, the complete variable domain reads GAGVSQTPSNKVTEKGKYVELRCDPISGHTALYWYRQSLGQGPEFLIYFQGTGAADDSGLPNDRFFAVRPEGSVSTLKIQRTERGDSAVYLCASSKGQGEAFFGQGTRLTVV.

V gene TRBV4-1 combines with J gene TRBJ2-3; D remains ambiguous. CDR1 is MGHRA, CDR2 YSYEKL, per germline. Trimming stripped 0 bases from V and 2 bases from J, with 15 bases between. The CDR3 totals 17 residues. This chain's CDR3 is CASSQDLWSFPTDTQYF. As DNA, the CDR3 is TGCGCCAGCAGCCAAGATCTTTGGAGCTTCCCCACAGATACGCAGTATTTT.

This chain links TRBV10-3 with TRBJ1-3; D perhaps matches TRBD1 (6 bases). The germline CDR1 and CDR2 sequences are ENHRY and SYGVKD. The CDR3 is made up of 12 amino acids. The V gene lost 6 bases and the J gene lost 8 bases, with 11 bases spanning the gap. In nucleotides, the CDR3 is TGTGCCATCAGACAGGGTGTGGACACCATATATTTT. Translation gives CAIRQGVDTIYF.

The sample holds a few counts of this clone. As DNA, the CDR3 is TGTGCCAGCAGTTTATCCGGGACTAGCGGGGGCCGAGGCAAGGGTGAGCAGTTCTTC. Its protein product is CASSLSGTSGGRGKGEQFF. This rearrangement joins TRBV13 to TRBJ2-1, with 14 bases aligning to TRBD2. Trimming cost V 6 bases and J 9 bases; bases outside gene matches: 19. This CDR3 is built from 19 residues. CDR1 PRHDT and CDR2 FYEKMQ come from the germline V gene (reference sequence).

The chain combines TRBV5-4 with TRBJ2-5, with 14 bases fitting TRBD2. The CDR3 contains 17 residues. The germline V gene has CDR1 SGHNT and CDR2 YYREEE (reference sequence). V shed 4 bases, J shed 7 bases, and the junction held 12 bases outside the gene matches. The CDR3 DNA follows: TGTGCCAGCAGCCCGGCGACTAGCGGGGGGGTGTTAGGGACCCAGTACTTC. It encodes CASSPATSGGVLGTQYF. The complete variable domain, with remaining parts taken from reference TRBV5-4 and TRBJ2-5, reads ETGVTQSPTHLIKTRGQQVTLRCSSQSGHNTVSWYQQALGQGPQFIFQYYREEENGRGNFPPRFSGLQFPNYSSELNVNALELDDSALYLCASSPATSGGVLGTQYFGPGTRLLVL.

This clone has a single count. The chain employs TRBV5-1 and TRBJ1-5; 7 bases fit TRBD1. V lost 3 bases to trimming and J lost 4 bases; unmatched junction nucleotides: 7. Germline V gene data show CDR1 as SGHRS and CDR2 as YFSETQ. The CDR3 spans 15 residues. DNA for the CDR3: TGCGCCAGCAGCTCGACAGGGTCTTGGAATCAGCCCCAGCATTTT. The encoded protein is CASSSTGSWNQPQHF. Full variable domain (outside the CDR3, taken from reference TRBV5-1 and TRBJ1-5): KAGVTQTPRYLIKTRGQQVTLSCSPISGHRSVSWYQQTPGQGLQFLFEYFSETQRNKGNFPGRFSGRQFSNSRSEMNVSTLELGDSALYLCASSSTGSWNQPQHFGDGTRLSIL.

The CDR3 coding sequence is TGTGCCAGCAGCTTGGGGGTTAGCGAGCAGTACGTC. This encodes CASSLGVSEQYV. The chain couples TRBV5-6 to TRBJ2-7; D not resolved. Per the germline V gene, CDR1 is SGHDT and CDR2 is YYEEEE. The CDR3 is made up of 12 amino acids. Trimming took 0 bases from V and 6 from J, leaving 7 bases between them.

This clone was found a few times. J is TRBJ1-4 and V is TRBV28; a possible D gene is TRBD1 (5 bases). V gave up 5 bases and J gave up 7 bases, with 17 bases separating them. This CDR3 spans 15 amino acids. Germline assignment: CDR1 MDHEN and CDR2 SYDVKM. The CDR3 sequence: CASSQAGGAVEKLFF. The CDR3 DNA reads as TGTGCCAGCAGTCAGGCGGGAGGGGCTGTTGAAAAACTGTTTTTT.